The present T cell receptor beta chain was sequenced within a study of cytomegalovirus exposure and HLA in healthy donors. The study, taken as a whole, reports: One later analysis, an examination of the 90 to 150 validation repertoires, found that first-cohort TCR clusters tended to co-occur in them. Across donors, most TCRs were seen rarely, yet some public ones were widespread.

A word on this clone: Its antigen is not identified.

The assay was immunoSEQ multiplex PCR, and TCRdb's table has in-frame clones only and misses some. The table lists around 70,000 clones, about 93% of them singletons, with about 1.6% in the top ten. Germline values: CDR1 ENHRY, CDR2 SYGVKD. The J segment lost 4 bases and the V segment lost 10 bases, leaving 25 bases of the junction unmatched. This CDR3 spans 19 amino acids. This chain connects TRBV10-3 to TRBJ2-3; 8 bases match TRBD1. The sequence was collected from a man aged 18-30 years in good health and CMV-seropositive. The sample taken for sequencing was PBMCs. DNA for the CDR3: TGTGCCACGGGCGGAGGACAGGGTGAGAAGCGGTACCCGGCAGATACGCAGTATTTT. This gives the protein CATGGGQGEKRYPADTQYF.